The present TCR beta chain was sequenced within a study of CD8 T cells in Susac syndrome. Overall study findings and caveats: The study's TCR sequencing and HLA analysis covered a relatively small number of individuals, and the study acknowledged this.

As concerns this clonotype: The antigen remains undetermined.

Sequencing of TCR beta drew on CD8+ and CD4+ T cells from blood. While CD8+ and CD4+ T cells were isolated negatively, TEMRA cells were enriched by FACS. Germline V gives CDR1 DFQATT, CDR2 SNEGSKA (reference sequence). This CDR3 is built from 15 residues. Between the trimmed V and J ends, which lost 0 bases and 8 bases, there was a span of 17 bases. Reverse transcription of about 0.5 to 1 ug RNA was carried out with random hexamers. Across 54 Vbeta and 13 Jbeta, immunoSEQ multiplex PCR amplified TCR beta CDR3. Using its own MiXCR run on the immunoSEQ multiplex PCR reads, TCRdb lists one record per CDR3 protein. The sample shows about 130,000 distinct CDR3 sequences, about 95% of them seen only once.

The V call is TRBV20-1, the J call TRBJ2-1; no clear D gene. Sequenced material: CD4+ T cells from PBMCs. This TCR came from a human donor in good health. Written as DNA, the CDR3 is TGCAGTGCTAGAGATCGGCAGAAACCAACCGATGAGCAGTTCTTC. Amino acid sequence: CSARDRQKPTDEQFF.